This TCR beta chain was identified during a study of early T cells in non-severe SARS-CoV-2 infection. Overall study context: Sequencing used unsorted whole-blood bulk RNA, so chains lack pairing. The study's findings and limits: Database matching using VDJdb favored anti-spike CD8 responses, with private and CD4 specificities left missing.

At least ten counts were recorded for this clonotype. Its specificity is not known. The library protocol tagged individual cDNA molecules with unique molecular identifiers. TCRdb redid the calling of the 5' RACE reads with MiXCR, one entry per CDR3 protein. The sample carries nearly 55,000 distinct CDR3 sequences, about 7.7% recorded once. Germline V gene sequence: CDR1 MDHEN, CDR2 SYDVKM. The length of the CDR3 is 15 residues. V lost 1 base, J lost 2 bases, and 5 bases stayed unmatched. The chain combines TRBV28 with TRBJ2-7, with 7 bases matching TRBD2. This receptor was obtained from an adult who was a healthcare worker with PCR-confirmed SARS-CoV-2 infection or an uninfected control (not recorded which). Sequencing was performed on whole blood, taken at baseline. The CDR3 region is CASSLSIAGPYEQYF. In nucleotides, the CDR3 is TGTGCCAGCAGTTTATCGATAGCGGGCCCCTACGAGCAGTACTTC.